This T cell receptor (beta chain) is from a study of breast tumors, draining lymph nodes, adjacent tissues. This clonotype was seen repeatedly, ten times or more. The antigen remains undetermined. The study, taken as a whole, reports: Data only fit, rather than demonstrated, lymph node origin of most tumor T cells.

Axillary draining lymph nodes of breast cancer patients supplied the node samples. CDR3 length: 16 residues. Germline CDR1 is SGHTA and CDR2 is FQGTGA. With 3 bases removed from V and 5 bases from J, the gap between germline ends came to 20 bases. MiXCR, run by TCRdb on the multiplex PCR reads, gives a single entry per CDR3 protein. Here the sample spans 200,000 to 300,000 distinct CDR3 sequences, roughly 30% being singletons. This receptor was obtained from a female donor with breast cancer. Some clones in this sample may be carry-over from other donors' samples. The gene calls are TRBV7-3 and TRBJ2-7; a weak D match, TRBD2 (7 bases). The specimen sequenced was axillary lymph node tissue. The CDR3 coding sequence is TGTGCCAGCAGCTTGACCTCCGGGGGAGGGGGGCACGAGCAGTACTTC. This codes for CASSLTSGGGGHEQYF.